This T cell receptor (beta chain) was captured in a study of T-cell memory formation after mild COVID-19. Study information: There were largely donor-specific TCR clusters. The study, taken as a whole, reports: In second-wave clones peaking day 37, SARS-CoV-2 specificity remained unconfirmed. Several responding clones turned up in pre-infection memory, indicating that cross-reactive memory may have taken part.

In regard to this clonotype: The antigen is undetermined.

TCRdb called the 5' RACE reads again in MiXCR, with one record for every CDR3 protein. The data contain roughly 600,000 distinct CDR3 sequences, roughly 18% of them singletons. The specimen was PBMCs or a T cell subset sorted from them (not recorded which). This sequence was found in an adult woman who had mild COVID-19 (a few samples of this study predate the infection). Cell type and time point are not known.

In DNA, the CDR3 is TGTGCCAGCAGCTTCCCAATCGGGACAGCGTACAATGAGCAGTTCTTC. It is translated as CASSFPIGTAYNEQFF. The chain has TRBV7-2 and TRBJ2-1, with 7 bases fitting TRBD1. Germline V gives CDR1 SGHTA, CDR2 FQGNSA. This CDR3 has 16 amino acids. V dropped 3 bases and J dropped 4; count of bases not matched to a gene: 9.